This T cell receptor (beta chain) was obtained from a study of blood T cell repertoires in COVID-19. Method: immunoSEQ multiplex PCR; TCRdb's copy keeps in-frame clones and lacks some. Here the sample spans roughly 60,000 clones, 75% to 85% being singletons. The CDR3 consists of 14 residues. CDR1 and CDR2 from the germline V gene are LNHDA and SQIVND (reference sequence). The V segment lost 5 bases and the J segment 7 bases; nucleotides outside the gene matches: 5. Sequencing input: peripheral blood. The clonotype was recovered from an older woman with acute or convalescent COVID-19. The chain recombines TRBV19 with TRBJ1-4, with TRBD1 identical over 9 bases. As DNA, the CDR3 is TGTGCCAGTAGTCGGACAGGGGACGGTGAAAAACTGTTTTTT. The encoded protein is CASSRTGDGEKLFF.